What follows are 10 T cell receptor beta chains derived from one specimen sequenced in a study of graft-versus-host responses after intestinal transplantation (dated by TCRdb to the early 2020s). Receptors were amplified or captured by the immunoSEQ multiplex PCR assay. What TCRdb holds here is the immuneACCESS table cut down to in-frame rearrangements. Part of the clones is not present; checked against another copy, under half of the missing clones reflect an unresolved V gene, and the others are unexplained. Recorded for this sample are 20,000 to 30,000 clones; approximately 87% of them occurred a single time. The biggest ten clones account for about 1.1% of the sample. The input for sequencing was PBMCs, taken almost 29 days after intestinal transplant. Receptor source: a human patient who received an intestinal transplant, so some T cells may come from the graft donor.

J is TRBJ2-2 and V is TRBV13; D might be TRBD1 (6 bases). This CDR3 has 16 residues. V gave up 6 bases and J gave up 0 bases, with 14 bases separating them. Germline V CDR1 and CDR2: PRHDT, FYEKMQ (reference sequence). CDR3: CASSHNRVSNTGELFF. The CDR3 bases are TGTGCCAGCAGTCACAACAGGGTCTCGAACACCGGGGAGCTGTTTTTT. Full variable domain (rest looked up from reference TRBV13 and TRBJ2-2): AAGVIQSPRHLIKEKRETATLKCYPIPRHDTVYWYQQGPGQDPQFLISFYEKMQSDKGSIPDRFSAQQFSDYHSELNMSSLELGDSALYFCASSHNRVSNTGELFFGEGSRLTVL.

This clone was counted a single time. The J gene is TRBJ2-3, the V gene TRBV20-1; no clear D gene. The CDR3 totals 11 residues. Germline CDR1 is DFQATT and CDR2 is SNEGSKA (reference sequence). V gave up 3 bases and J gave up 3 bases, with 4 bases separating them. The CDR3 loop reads CSASGTDTQYF. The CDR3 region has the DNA TGCAGTGCTAGCGGGACAGATACGCAGTATTTT.

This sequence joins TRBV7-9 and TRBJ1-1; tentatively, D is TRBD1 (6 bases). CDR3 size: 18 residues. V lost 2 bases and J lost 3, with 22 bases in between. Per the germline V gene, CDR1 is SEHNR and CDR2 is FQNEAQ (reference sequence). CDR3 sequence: CASSLREGDRGRYTEAFF. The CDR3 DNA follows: TGTGCCAGCAGCTTAAGGGAGGGGGACCGGGGAAGGTACACTGAAGCTTTCTTT.

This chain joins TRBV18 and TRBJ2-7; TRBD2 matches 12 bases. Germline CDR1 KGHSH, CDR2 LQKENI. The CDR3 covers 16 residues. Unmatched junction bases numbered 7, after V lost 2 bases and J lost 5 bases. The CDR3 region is CASSPTGTSGPNEQYF. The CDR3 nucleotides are TGTGCCAGCTCACCAACCGGGACTAGCGGGCCTAACGAGCAGTACTTC.

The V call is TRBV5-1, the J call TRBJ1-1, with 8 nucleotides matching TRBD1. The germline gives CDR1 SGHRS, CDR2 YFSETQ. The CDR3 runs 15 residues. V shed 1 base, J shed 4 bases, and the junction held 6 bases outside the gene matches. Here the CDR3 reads CASSLQGTGGTEAFF. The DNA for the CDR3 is TGCGCCAGCAGCTTGCAGGGGACAGGAGGCACTGAAGCTTTCTTT.

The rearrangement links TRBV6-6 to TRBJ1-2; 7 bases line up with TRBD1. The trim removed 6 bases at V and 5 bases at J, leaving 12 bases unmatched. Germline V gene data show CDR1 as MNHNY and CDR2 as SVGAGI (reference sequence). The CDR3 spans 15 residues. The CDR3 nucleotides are TGTGCCAGCAGGGCCCTGACAGGGCTACAGTATGGCTACACCTTC. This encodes CASRALTGLQYGYTF.

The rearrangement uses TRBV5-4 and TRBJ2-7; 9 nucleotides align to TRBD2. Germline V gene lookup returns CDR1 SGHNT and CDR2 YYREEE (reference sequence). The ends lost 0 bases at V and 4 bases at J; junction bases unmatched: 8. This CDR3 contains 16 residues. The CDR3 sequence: CASSLDPGLAGYEQYF. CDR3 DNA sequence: TGTGCCAGCAGCTTGGATCCGGGACTAGCCGGTTACGAGCAGTACTTC.

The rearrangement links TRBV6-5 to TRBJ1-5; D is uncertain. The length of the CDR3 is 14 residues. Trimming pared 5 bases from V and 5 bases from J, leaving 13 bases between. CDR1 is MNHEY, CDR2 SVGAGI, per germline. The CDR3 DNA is TGTGCCAGCAGTCAGGAACGGGGAGATCAGCCCCAGCATTTT. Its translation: CASSQERGDQPQHF.

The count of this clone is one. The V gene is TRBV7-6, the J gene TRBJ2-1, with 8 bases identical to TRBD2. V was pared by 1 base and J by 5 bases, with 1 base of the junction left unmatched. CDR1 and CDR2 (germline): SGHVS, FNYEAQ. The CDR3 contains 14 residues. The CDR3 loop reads CASSLGSGDNEQFF. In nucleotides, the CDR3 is TGTGCCAGCAGCTTAGGTAGCGGGGACAATGAGCAGTTCTTC.

The CDR3 is CASSPAQGSSYEQYF. The CDR3, as DNA: TGCGCCAGCAGCCCGGCACAGGGAAGCTCCTACGAGCAGTACTTC. V and J are TRBV5-1 and TRBJ2-5, with D possibly TRBD1 on 6 matching bases. The J call may be wrong; the DNA end is better matched by TRBJ2-7. Germline-derived CDR1 and CDR2 are SGHRS and YFSETQ. The CDR3 spans 15 residues.